The next 10 T cell receptor beta chains were all read from a single sample in a study of T cells in Graves' hyperthyroidism and ophthalmopathy. Amplification of TCR beta CDR3 regions used RNA as the template. HTBI primers were used for first-round RT-PCR of the TCR CDR3. MiXCR, run by TCRdb on the multiplex PCR reads, gives a single entry per CDR3 protein. Among hundreds of thousands of distinct CDR3 sequences listed, 14% were seen once. The sample comprised blood. All receptors come from a woman under 30 with Graves' hyperthyroidism.

This clonotype was detected ten times or more. The chain is built from TRBV10-3 and TRBJ2-3; 10 bases agree with TRBD2. Germline CDR1 reads ENHRY; CDR2 reads SYGVKD. The CDR3 length is 15 residues. With V trimmed by 8 bases and J by 6 bases, 11 bases remained unmatched. The CDR3 DNA is TGTGCCATCGGCGAGGGACTAGCGACCCGGGATACGCAGTATTTT. As protein: CAIGEGLATRDTQYF.

The rearrangement joins TRBV29-1 to TRBJ2-1, with TRBD2 as a possible D gene (5 bases). The CDR3 extends over 16 amino acids. The germline V and J ends were trimmed by 5 bases and 0 bases, with 17 bases remaining between them. Germline-derived CDR1 and CDR2 are SQVTM and ANQGSEA. The CDR3 sequence is CSVPPSRPVSYNEQFF. The CDR3 DNA reads as TGCAGCGTTCCCCCTAGCCGGCCAGTCTCCTACAATGAGCAGTTCTTC.

The J gene is TRBJ2-4, the V gene TRBV7-9; 7 bases are shared with TRBD1. The CDR3 runs 16 residues. The V and J ends lost 4 bases and 0 bases, in that order; junction bases with no gene match: 6. Germline assignment: CDR1 SEHNR and CDR2 FQNEAQ (reference sequence). The CDR3 sequence is CASSSTGDQAKNIQYF. Written as DNA, the CDR3 is TGTGCCAGCAGCTCCACAGGGGACCAAGCCAAAAACATTCAGTACTTC.

This clonotype was seen many times. The chain carries TRBV20-1 and TRBJ2-5; possibly TRBD2 for D (6 bases). Germline V CDR1 and CDR2: DFQATT, SNEGSKA (reference sequence). Trimming pared 7 bases from V and 2 bases from J, leaving 23 bases between. The CDR3 contains 16 residues. CDR3 in amino acids: CSGAMWGERGQETQYF. The CDR3 DNA reads TGCAGTGGGGCGATGTGGGGGGAGAGGGGACAAGAGACCCAGTACTTC.

Ten or more counts support this clonotype. The chain combines TRBV3-1 with TRBJ1-3; unclear D gene. Germline V gene lookup returns CDR1 LGHDT and CDR2 YNNKEL (reference sequence). The CDR3 is 18 residues long. The V end lost 3 bases, the J end lost 0 bases, and 18 bases lay between the germline ends. The chain's CDR3 is CASSQRARDTNSGNTIYF. The CDR3 DNA reads TGTGCCAGCAGCCAGAGGGCGCGGGATACGAACTCTGGAAACACCATATATTTT.

V is TRBV6-2 or TRBV6-3 and J is TRBJ1-5, with 8 bases lining up with TRBD1. The J segment lost 6 bases and the V segment lost 0 bases, leaving 7 bases of the junction unmatched. The germline V gene encodes CDR1 MNHEY and CDR2 SVGEGT. The CDR3 is made up of 16 amino acids. CDR3 in amino acids: CASSYSGRGLSQPQHF. CDR3 coding DNA: TGTGCCAGCAGTTACTCCGGCAGGGGGCTGAGTCAGCCCCAGCATTTT.

The V call is TRBV6-1, the J call TRBJ1-2; 12 positions match TRBD1. The CDR3 totals 15 residues. V dropped 6 bases and J dropped 7; count of bases not matched to a gene: 9. Germline V gene data show CDR1 as MNHNS and CDR2 as SASEGT. DNA for the CDR3: TGTGCCAGCAGCCTGGGACAGGGGGCTACTTGTGGCTACACCTTC. Its protein product is CASSLGQGATCGYTF.

V usage is TRBV5-5 and J usage is TRBJ2-7, with TRBD2 as a possible D gene (6 bases). CDR3 length: 16 residues. V was trimmed by 4 bases and J by 7 bases, leaving 24 bases between them. Per the germline V gene, CDR1 is SGHKS and CDR2 is YYEKEE (reference sequence). This chain's CDR3 is CASSGGVGQGFREQYF. CDR3 coding DNA: TGTGCCAGCAGCGGAGGGGTTGGGCAGGGCTTCCGGGAGCAGTACTTC.

This clonotype appeared a few times. CDR3 coding DNA: TGTGCCATCAGTGAATCCGGCAGAACAAATCAGCCCCAGCATTTT. Encoded protein: CAISESGRTNQPQHF. The J gene is TRBJ1-5, the V gene TRBV10-3; D is undetermined. In germline, CDR1 is ENHRY, CDR2 SYGVKD. The CDR3 spans 15 residues. Between the trimmed V and J ends, which lost 3 bases and 4 bases, there was a span of 13 bases.

This clonotype was recorded many times. The chain combines TRBV7-3 with TRBJ1-2, with D possibly matching TRBD1 (5 bases). The CDR3 extends over 15 amino acids. Germline-derived CDR1 and CDR2 are SGHTA and FQGTGA. V dropped 0 bases and J dropped 2 bases, with 10 bases sitting between them. CDR3 region: CASSLTRDGNYGYTF. CDR3 coding DNA: TGTGCCAGCAGCTTAACCCGGGACGGAAACTATGGCTACACCTTC.